At least ten counts were recorded for the clone carrying this T cell receptor beta chain. Amplifying from RNA transcripts, the study obtained TCR beta CDR3 regions. Second-round multiplex PCR followed a first-round RT-PCR using HTBI primers. TCRdb re-analysed the multiplex PCR reads in MiXCR, keeping a single row per CDR3 protein. The sample holds about 210,000 distinct CDR3 sequences, under 30% seen once. With V trimmed by 6 bases and J by 3 bases, 7 bases remained unmatched. This CDR3 is built from 15 residues. Germline V gives CDR1 MDHEN, CDR2 SYDVKM. This sample was included in a study of Graves' ophthalmopathy and Graves' hyperthyroidism.

The sequenced sample was peripheral blood. This receptor was identified in a man aged 45-65 years with Graves' ophthalmopathy. The rearrangement joins TRBV28 to TRBJ2-7; 11 nucleotides align to TRBD1. The CDR3, as DNA: TGTGCCAGCAGCCAAGGACAGGGGGCGGTCTACGAGCAGTACTTC. Protein sequence: CASSQGQGAVYEQYF.